Below, one T cell receptor beta chain is given with its context. The CDR3 length is 13 residues. V was trimmed by 5 bases and J by 6 bases, leaving 14 bases between them. The sample originates from a study of blood T cell repertoires in COVID-19. Study details: COVID-19 samples, acute and convalescent, were from the United States, Italy and Spain. Nucleic acid was either cDNA or gDNA, and it came from T cells, B-cell-depleted T cells, or PBMCs.

As processed by the authors: Using reference gene primer amplification, nucleated cell counts were estimated. Assay used: immunoSEQ multiplex PCR; TCRdb lists only in-frame clones, some missing. D and trimming come from the DNA, and the V and J calls and clone size come from that table. The data show 310,000 or so clones, with approximately 84% seen just once and approximately 2% held by the top ten. The sequence derives from a woman in her 30s who had recovered from COVID-19. The sequenced material came from peripheral blood. The rearrangement joins TRBV12-3 or TRBV12-4 to TRBJ2-7; D possibly corresponds to TRBD1 (6 bases). The CDR3 here is CASSPTGSGEQYF. CDR3 DNA: TGTGCCAGCAGTCCGACAGGATCGGGCGAGCAGTACTTC.